Included here is one TCR beta chain sequence, with context. This entry comes from a study of T cell responses to AZD1222 COVID-19 vaccine. This CDR3 region has 17 residues. V gave up 6 bases and J gave up 0 bases; unmatched junction bases: 10. Germline V gene sequence: CDR1 MGHRA, CDR2 YSYEKL. Profiling relied on immunoSEQ multiplex PCR, and the TCRdb table lists in-frame clones only, not all of them. The data show some 140,000 clones, 80% to 90% seen once. The sample here was peripheral blood, taken on day 0 of MenACWY control vaccination. V gene TRBV4-1 combines with J gene TRBJ2-1; TRBD2 matches 8 bases. The source is an adult in good health. Written as DNA, the CDR3 is TGCGCCAGCAGTCTACGCGGAGCGGGAGACTCCTACAATGAGCAGTTCTTC. It encodes CASSLRGAGDSYNEQFF.